These 6 T cell receptor beta chains came from one sample sequenced in a study of cytomegalovirus exposure and HLA in healthy donors. In the PCR, 60 Vbeta and 13 Jbeta primers were used. Only in-frame clones appear in the TCRdb table, and some are missing; sequencing was by immunoSEQ multiplex PCR. This sample carries under 200,000 clones, 70% to 85% of them seen once, and the ten largest clones take roughly 3.2%. Sequencing was carried out using PBMCs. The receptors were gathered from a middle-aged man in good health and CMV-seropositive.

J is TRBJ2-7 and V is TRBV7-2, with TRBD1 matching 10 bases. There are 13 residues in the CDR3. With V trimmed by 7 bases and J by 3 bases, 3 bases remained unmatched. CDR1 and CDR2 (germline): SGHTA, FQGNSA. The CDR3 nucleotides read TGTGCCAGCACCAGGACAGGGGGCTACGAGCAGTACTTC. It codes for CASTRTGGYEQYF.

This clone showed up just a few times. This sequence joins TRBV6-5 and TRBJ1-4; D call uncertain. Trimming left V 6 bases short and J 0 bases short, with 11 bases between. The CDR3 consists of 15 residues. Germline V gene sequence: CDR1 MNHEY, CDR2 SVGAGI. CDR3 loop: CASSPGGATNEKLFF. DNA for the CDR3: TGTGCCAGCAGCCCAGGAGGTGCAACTAATGAAAAACTGTTTTTT.

The CDR3 spells CARSRGQGYYNEQFF. For the CDR3, the DNA is TGTGCCAGAAGCCGGGGACAGGGGTACTACAATGAGCAGTTCTTC. This rearrangement joins TRBV5-3 to TRBJ2-1; 10 nucleotides agree with TRBD1. TRBV5-3 is an ORF for which the function is uncertain. The CDR3 covers 15 residues. Germline trimming cut 4 bases from V and 3 bases from J; bases unmatched to any gene: 4.

This chain links TRBV27 with TRBJ2-7, with TRBD1 identical over 7 bases. V gave up 3 bases and J gave up 6 bases; unmatched junction bases: 5. The CDR3 extends over 13 amino acids. Germline V gene data show CDR1 as MNHEY and CDR2 as SMNVEV (reference sequence). Written as DNA, the CDR3 is TGTGCCAGCAGTTTTCCGGCAGGGGGCGAGCAGTACTTC. It yields the protein CASSFPAGGEQYF.

This clone turned up a few times. The V call is TRBV5-4, the J call TRBJ2-2; 11 bases fit TRBD2. This CDR3 has 18 amino acids. With 2 bases clipped from V and 5 bases from J, the junction kept 11 bases outside the gene matches. Germline V lookup: CDR1 SGHNT, CDR2 YYREEE (reference sequence). The CDR3 DNA reads as TGTGCCAGCAGCTTTCCGTCTAGCGGGGGGCATAGTACCGGGGAGCTGTTTTTT. Protein: CASSFPSSGGHSTGELFF.

This clone appeared once. The V call is TRBV7-3, the J call TRBJ2-1, with 13 bases that match TRBD2. With 4 bases clipped from V and 8 bases from J, the junction kept 8 bases outside the gene matches. CDR1 is SGHTA and CDR2 is FQGTGA in the germline V gene. The CDR3 is 16 residues long. The CDR3 DNA is TGTGCCAGCAGCTCTGGGGGGACTAGCGGGGTTTATGAGCAGTTCTTC. Protein product: CASSSGGTSGVYEQFF.